Sequencing of this T cell receptor (beta chain) was carried out in a study of blood T cell repertoires in COVID-19 (dated by TCRdb to about 2020). At the level of the whole study: Samples covering the acute and convalescent phases of COVID-19 were provided by collaborators in the United States, Italy and Spain. The prospective study material was composed of cDNA or gDNA derived from T cells, B-cell-depleted T cells, or PBMCs. Deeply sampled blood TCRbeta repertoires from subjects exposed to, actively infected with, or recovered from COVID-19 were included in the dataset. The repertoires were released in a freely available public database meant as a resource for research on the immune response to SARS-CoV-2. Samples were obtained from the ongoing ImmuneRACE study (first 160 participants) and from 1,254 subjects provided by 6 global collaborators. Nearly every sample came with metadata listing a de-identified subject ID, COVID-19 status, age in years and sex. HLA class I and class II types, where available, came from metadata supplied by the sample provider rather than from assay-based typing.

The immunoSEQ Assay, a bias-controlled multiplex PCR, was used to amplify TCRbeta CDR3 regions from genomic DNA. For the original study's pipeline: The number of nucleated cells in each sample was estimated by amplification of reference gene primers within the assay. To quantify the absolute abundance of each unique TCRbeta CDR3 rearrangement, sequence reads were collapsed and filtered. For each sample, productive Simpson clonality was calculated by taking the square root of Simpson's diversity index across productive rearrangements. TCRdb stores this immuneACCESS table with in-frame sequences only. Part of the clones is absent; in the studies checked, under half of the shortfall reflects unresolved V genes, and no reason is known for the rest. Clone size and V and J calls were adopted from that table, with D and trimming inferred from the DNA. In all, the sample holds about 200,000 clones, and 80% to 95% of those were seen once. 0.75% to 1% of the sample is in the top ten clones.

One collaborating source in Seattle enrolled patients while the patients were actively infected and followed the patients over time throughout the course of disease. Collaborating institutions collected whole blood in K2EDTA tubes following their own protocols. For TCRbeta analysis, collaborators shipped samples in one of three forms: frozen whole blood, isolated PBMCs, or DNA extracted from either of those sample types. From a lookup of the germline V gene, CDR1 and CDR2 are SGHTA and FQGNSA. Relative to germline, V is missing 3 bases and J is missing 7 bases, with 7 bases of the junction outside any gene match. The CDR3 covers 15 residues, taking in both the cysteine and the phenylalanine. The sequence is cut down to CDR3 DNA, 45 bases in frame from base 1. In this sample, this clone turned up once. Its cognate antigen has yet to be identified. Per-base quality was not reported, and no clone a single base away is much larger than it.

The research as a whole found: How much clinical and demographic metadata was included differed by source and by participant, and the metadata was provided uncurated.

The sequence links TRBV7-2 to TRBJ2-1, and 9 bases in between align with TRBD1. This TCR came from a man aged 55 to 69 with COVID-19, enrolled during active disease. Sequencing was performed on peripheral blood. The CDR3 protein sequence reads: CASSLDRGPVNEQFF. The DNA sequence is TGTGCCAGCAGCTTGGACAGGGGTCCGGTGAATGAGCAGTTCTTC. The full variable domain, with segments outside the CDR3 supplied by the reference TRBV7-2 and TRBJ2-1 proteins, appears as GAGVSQSPSNKVTEKGKDVELRCDPISGHTALYWYRQSLGQGLEFLIYFQGNSAPDKSGLPSDRFSAERTGGSVSTLTIQRTQQEDSAVYLCASSLDRGPVNEQFFGPGTRLTVL.